The 3 T cell receptor beta chains presented below share a single source sample, sequenced in a study of blood T cell repertoires in COVID-19. Sequenced by immunoSEQ multiplex PCR; TCRdb stores in-frame clones only, minus some. The table includes 200,000 to 300,000 clones, around 88% detected once. The sequencing input was peripheral blood. The receptors originated from a man aged 25-45 years with active or convalescent COVID-19.

The chain is built from TRBV19 and TRBJ2-1; the match to TRBD2 covers 13 bases. With V trimmed by 6 bases and J by 7 bases, 3 bases remained unmatched. CDR3 size: 14 residues. From germline, CDR1 is LNHDA and CDR2 SQIVND (reference sequence). The CDR3 DNA is TGTGCCAGTAGCTTGACTAGCGGGGGGAATGAGCAGTTCTTC. This encodes CASSLTSGGNEQFF.

J is TRBJ1-6 and V is TRBV2; D is unclear. V lost 2 bases, J lost 5 bases, and 10 bases lay in between. Germline V lookup: CDR1 SNHLY, CDR2 FYNNEI. The CDR3 extends over 15 amino acids. The CDR3 bases are TGTGCCAGCAGTGAATTAGAGGCCAATAATTCACCCCTCCACTTT. Translating gives CASSELEANNSPLHF.

The chain links TRBV3-1 (or the pseudogene TRBV3-2) to TRBJ1-2, with D hard to call. The CDR3 sequence is 12 residues long. The V end lost 2 bases, the J end lost 5 bases, and 6 bases lay between the germline ends. The germline V gene has CDR1 LGHDT and CDR2 YNNKEL (reference sequence). CDR3 DNA: TGTGCCAGCAGCCAATCACGGTATGGCTACACCTTC. Protein sequence: CASSQSRYGYTF.